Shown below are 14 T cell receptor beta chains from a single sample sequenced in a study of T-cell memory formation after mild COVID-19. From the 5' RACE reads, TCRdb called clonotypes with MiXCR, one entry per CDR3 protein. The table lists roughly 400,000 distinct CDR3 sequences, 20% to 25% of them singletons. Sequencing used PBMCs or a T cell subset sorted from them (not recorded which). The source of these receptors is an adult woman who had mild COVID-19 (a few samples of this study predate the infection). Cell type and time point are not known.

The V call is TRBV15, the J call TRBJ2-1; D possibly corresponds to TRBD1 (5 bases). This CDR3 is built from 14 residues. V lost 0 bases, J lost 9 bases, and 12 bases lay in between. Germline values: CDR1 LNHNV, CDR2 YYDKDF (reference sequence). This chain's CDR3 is CATSRDLQGFEQFF. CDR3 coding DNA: TGTGCCACCAGCAGAGATCTCCAGGGCTTTGAGCAGTTCTTC.

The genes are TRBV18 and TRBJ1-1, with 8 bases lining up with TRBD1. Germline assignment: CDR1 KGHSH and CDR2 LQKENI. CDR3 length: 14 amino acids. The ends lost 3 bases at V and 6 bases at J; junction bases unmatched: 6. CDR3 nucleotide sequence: TGTGCCAGCTCACCGCAGGGGGCGACGTCTGAAGCTTTCTTT. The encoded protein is CASSPQGATSEAFF.

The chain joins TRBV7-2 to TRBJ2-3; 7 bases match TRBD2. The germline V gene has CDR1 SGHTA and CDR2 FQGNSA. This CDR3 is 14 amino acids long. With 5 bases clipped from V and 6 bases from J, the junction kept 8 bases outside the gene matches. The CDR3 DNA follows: TGTGCCAGCAGCAGACTAGCACCACCCGATACGCAGTATTTT. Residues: CASSRLAPPDTQYF.

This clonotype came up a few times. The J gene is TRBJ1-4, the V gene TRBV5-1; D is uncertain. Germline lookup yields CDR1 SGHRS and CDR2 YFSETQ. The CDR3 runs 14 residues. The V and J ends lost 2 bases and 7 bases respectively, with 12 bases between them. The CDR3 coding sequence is TGCGCCAGCAGCTTCGGGAGGCGTGGTGAAAAACTGTTTTTT. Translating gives CASSFGRRGEKLFF. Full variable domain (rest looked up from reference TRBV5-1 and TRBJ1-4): KAGVTQTPRYLIKTRGQQVTLSCSPISGHRSVSWYQQTPGQGLQFLFEYFSETQRNKGNFPGRFSGRQFSNSRSEMNVSTLELGDSALYLCASSFGRRGEKLFFGSGTQLSVL.

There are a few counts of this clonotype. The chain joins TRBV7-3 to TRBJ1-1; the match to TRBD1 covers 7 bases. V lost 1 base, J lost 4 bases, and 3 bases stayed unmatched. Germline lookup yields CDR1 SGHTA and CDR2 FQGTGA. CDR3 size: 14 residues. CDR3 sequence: CASSLIRGVTEAFF. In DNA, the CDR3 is TGTGCCAGCAGCTTAATCAGGGGGGTCACTGAAGCTTTCTTT.

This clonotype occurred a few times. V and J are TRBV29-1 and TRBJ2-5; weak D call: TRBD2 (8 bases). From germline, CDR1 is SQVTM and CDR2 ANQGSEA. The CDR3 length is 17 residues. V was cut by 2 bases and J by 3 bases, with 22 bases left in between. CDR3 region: CSVELQGGLVMEETQYF. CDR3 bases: TGCAGCGTTGAACTCCAGGGGGGACTAGTCATGGAAGAGACCCAGTACTTC. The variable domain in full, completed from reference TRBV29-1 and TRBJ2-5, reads SAVISQKPSRDICQRGTSLTIQCQVDSQVTMMFWYRQQPGQSLTLIATANQGSEATYESGFVIDKFPISRPNLTFSTLTVSNMSPEDSSIYLCSVELQGGLVMEETQYFGPGTRLLVL.

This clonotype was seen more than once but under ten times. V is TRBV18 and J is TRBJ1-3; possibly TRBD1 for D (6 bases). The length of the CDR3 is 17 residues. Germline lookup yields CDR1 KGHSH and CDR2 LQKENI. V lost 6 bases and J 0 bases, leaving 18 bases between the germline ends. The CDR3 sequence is CASSPGGQPYSGNTIYF. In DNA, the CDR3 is TGTGCCAGCTCCCCGGGAGGACAGCCGTACTCTGGAAACACCATATATTTT. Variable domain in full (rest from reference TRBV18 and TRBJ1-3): NAGVMQNPRHLVRRRGQEARLRCSPMKGHSHVYWYRQLPEEGLKFMVYLQKENIIDESGMPKERFSAEFPKEGPSILRIQQVVRGDSAAYFCASSPGGQPYSGNTIYFGEGSWLTVV.

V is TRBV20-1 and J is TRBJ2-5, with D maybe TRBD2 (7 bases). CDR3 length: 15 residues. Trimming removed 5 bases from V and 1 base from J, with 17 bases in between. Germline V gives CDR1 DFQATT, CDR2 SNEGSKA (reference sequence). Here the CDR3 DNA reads TGCAGTGCTCACAGGGCGGGAGCCCCCCAAGAGACCCAGTACTTC. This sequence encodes CSAHRAGAPQETQYF.

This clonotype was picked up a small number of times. In nucleotides, the CDR3 is TGTGCCAGCAGTGAATTATTGGGACTAGTCTCCTACAATGAGCAGTTCTTC. This gives the protein CASSELLGLVSYNEQFF. The V and J genes are TRBV2 and TRBJ2-1; the match to TRBD2 covers 8 bases. This CDR3 has 17 residues. V lost 2 bases, J lost 0 bases, and 6 bases stayed unmatched. CDR1 SNHLY and CDR2 FYNNEI come from the germline V gene.

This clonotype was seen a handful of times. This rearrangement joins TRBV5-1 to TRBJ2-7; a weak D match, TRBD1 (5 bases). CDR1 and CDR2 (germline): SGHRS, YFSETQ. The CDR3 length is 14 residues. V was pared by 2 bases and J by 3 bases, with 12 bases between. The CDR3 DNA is TGCGCCAGCAGCTTCCAGGGTATCGACTACGAGCAGTACTTC. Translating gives CASSFQGIDYEQYF.

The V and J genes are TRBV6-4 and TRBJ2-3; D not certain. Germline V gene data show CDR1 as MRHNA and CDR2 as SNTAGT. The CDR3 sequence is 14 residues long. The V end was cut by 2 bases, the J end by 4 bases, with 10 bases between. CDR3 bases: TGTGCCAGCAGTGACGGAATCGAGTCAGATACGCAGTATTTT. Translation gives CASSDGIESDTQYF.

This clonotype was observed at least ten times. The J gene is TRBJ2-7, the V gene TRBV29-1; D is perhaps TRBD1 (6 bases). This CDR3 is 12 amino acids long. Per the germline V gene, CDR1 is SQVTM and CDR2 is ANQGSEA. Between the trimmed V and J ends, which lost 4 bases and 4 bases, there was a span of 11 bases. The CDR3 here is CSVAGQGYEQYF. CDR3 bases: TGCAGCGTTGCGGGCCAGGGGTACGAGCAGTACTTC.

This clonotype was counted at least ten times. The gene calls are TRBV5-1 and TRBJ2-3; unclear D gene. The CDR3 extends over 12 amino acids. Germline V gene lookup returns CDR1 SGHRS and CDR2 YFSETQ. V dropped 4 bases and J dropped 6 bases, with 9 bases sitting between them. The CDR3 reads CASSPPDDTQYF. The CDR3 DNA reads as TGCGCCAGCAGCCCCCCGGACGATACGCAGTATTTT. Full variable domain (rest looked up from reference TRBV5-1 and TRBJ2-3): KAGVTQTPRYLIKTRGQQVTLSCSPISGHRSVSWYQQTPGQGLQFLFEYFSETQRNKGNFPGRFSGRQFSNSRSEMNVSTLELGDSALYLCASSPPDDTQYFGPGTRLTVL.

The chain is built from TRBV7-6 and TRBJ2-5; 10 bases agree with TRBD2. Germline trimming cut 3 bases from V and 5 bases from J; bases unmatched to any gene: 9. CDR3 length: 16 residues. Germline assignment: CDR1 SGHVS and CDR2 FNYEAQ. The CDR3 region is CASSFNPSGSHETQYF. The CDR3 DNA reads TGTGCCAGCAGCTTTAATCCTAGCGGGAGCCACGAGACCCAGTACTTC. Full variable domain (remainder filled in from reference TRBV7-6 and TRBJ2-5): GAGVSQSPRYKVTKRGQDVALRCDPISGHVSLYWYRQALGQGPEFLTYFNYEAQQDKSGLPNDRFSAERPEGSISTLTIQRTEQRDSAMYRCASSFNPSGSHETQYFGPGTRLLVL.